These 10 T cell receptor beta chains came from one sample sequenced in a study of T cell repertoires in ileal Crohn's disease. As to time point: neoterminal ileum biopsy at postoperative endoscopy, about 6 months after surgery. Using immunoSEQ multiplex PCR, the repertoire was profiled, and TCRdb retains in-frame clones only, with some absent. The sample lists around 700 clones; approximately 96% were seen once. The sample was ileal tissue. These receptors were obtained from an adult with Crohn's disease.

This chain uses TRBV10-1 with TRBJ2-1, with 11 bases matching TRBD2. This CDR3 contains 17 residues. The V segment lost 4 bases and the J segment 5 bases; nucleotides outside the gene matches: 10. CDR1 WNHNN and CDR2 SYGVQD come from the germline V gene (reference sequence). CDR3 sequence: CASSGGLLAGDHNEQFF. Written as DNA, the CDR3 is TGCGCCAGCAGTGGGGGGTTACTAGCGGGAGACCACAATGAGCAGTTCTTC.

The chain has TRBV4-3 and TRBJ2-3; TRBD2 might be the D (5 bases). Trimming took off 0 bases at V and 6 bases at J, with 13 bases between the two ends. CDR3 length: 15 amino acids. Germline CDR1 is LGHNA and CDR2 is YSLEER. This CDR3 is CASSQDRRLIDTQYF. CDR3 DNA: TGCGCCAGCAGCCAAGATCGGAGGCTGATCGATACGCAGTATTTT.

The gene calls are TRBV7-2 and TRBJ2-4, with 15 positions matching TRBD2. The germline V gene encodes CDR1 SGHTA and CDR2 FQGNSA. The CDR3 consists of 19 residues. V lost 5 bases and J lost 0; bases outside the gene matches: 8. In nucleotides, the CDR3 is TGTGCCAGCAGCCCACGGACTAGCGGGAGGGTCGCAGCCAAAAACATTCAGTACTTC. Protein product: CASSPRTSGRVAAKNIQYF.

V gene TRBV7-9 combines with J gene TRBJ2-1; D uncertain. This CDR3 comprises 16 residues. Per the germline V gene, CDR1 is SEHNR and CDR2 is FQNEAQ (reference sequence). V lost 5 bases and J lost 2, with 16 bases in between. CDR3 sequence: CASSPRPSPTYNEQFF. The CDR3 DNA follows: TGTGCCAGCAGCCCCCGACCTTCGCCCACCTACAATGAGCAGTTCTTC.

V is TRBV9 and J is TRBJ2-6, with unresolved D. The CDR3 spans 13 residues. V was cut by 6 bases and J by 2 bases, with 6 bases left in between. The germline CDR1 and CDR2 sequences are SGDLS and YYNGEE. CDR3 in DNA: TGTGCCAGCAACAGTCCTGGGGCCAACGTCCTGACTTTC. It yields the protein CASNSPGANVLTF.

The genes are TRBV7-9 and TRBJ2-2; no clear D. This CDR3 region has 14 residues. Germline values: CDR1 SEHNR, CDR2 FQNEAQ (reference sequence). V lost 1 base and J lost 5, with 8 bases in between. The CDR3 reads CASSLEAGTGELFF. Written as DNA, the CDR3 is TGTGCCAGCAGCTTAGAGGCCGGGACCGGGGAGCTGTTTTTT.

The J gene is TRBJ2-5, the V gene TRBV4-1, with D perhaps being TRBD1 or TRBD2 (5 bases each). Germline CDR1 MGHRA, CDR2 YSYEKL. This CDR3 spans 16 amino acids. Trimming left V 1 base short and J 2 bases short, with 14 bases between. The CDR3 region is CASSQVGVSGQETQYF. The CDR3, as DNA: TGCGCCAGCAGCCAAGTAGGGGTATCGGGGCAAGAGACCCAGTACTTC.

V gene TRBV9 combines with J gene TRBJ2-5, with 10 positions matching TRBD2. Germline V gene lookup returns CDR1 SGDLS and CDR2 YYNGEE. This CDR3 is 18 amino acids long. The trim removed 0 bases at V and 4 bases at J, leaving 12 bases unmatched. Here the CDR3 reads CASSVGASGRVGGETQYF. The CDR3 DNA is TGTGCCAGCAGCGTAGGGGCTAGCGGGAGAGTGGGTGGAGAGACCCAGTACTTC.

The V gene is TRBV30, the J gene TRBJ1-4, with D possibly being TRBD1 (5 bases). Germline values: CDR1 GTSNPN, CDR2 SVGIG (reference sequence). This CDR3 comprises 16 residues. V was trimmed by 2 bases and J by 3 bases, leaving 16 bases between them. The CDR3 DNA reads as TGTGCCTGGAGTTCGAGGGGCGCTGGGGCTAATGAAAAACTGTTTTTT. It codes for CAWSSRGAGANEKLFF.

The rearrangement uses TRBV7-6 and TRBJ2-1; D is possibly TRBD1 (6 bases). CDR3 size: 15 residues. CDR1 SGHVS and CDR2 FNYEAQ come from the germline V gene. Trimming took 2 bases from V and 2 from J, leaving 10 bases between them. The CDR3 protein is CASSLPGQTYNEQFF. CDR3 nucleotides: TGTGCCAGCAGCTTACCGGGACAAACCTACAATGAGCAGTTCTTC.